This TCR beta chain was sequenced during a study of STAT5B mutations in CD4+ large granular lymphocyte leukemia. Healthy controls were blood donor buffy coats. This clone has just one count. V was shortened by 6 bases and J by 7 bases, with 19 bases between the two germline ends. Germline-derived CDR1 and CDR2 are KGHSH and LQKENI. The CDR3 totals 15 residues. Profiling relied on immunoSEQ multiplex PCR, and the TCRdb table lists in-frame clones only, not all of them. This repertoire shows 30,000 or so clones, just under 75% found once; its top ten account for 3% to 3.5%. J is TRBJ2-1 and V is TRBV18; no clear D. The clonotype comes from a human donor in good health. Sequencing was done on a sample of CD4+ T cells from blood buffy coats. The CDR3 is CASSLDDLIRNEQFF. CDR3 DNA: TGTGCCAGCTCCCTTGACGATCTGATTAGAAATGAGCAGTTCTTC. The full variable domain, rest sourced from reference TRBV18 and TRBJ2-1, is NAGVMQNPRHLVRRRGQEARLRCSPMKGHSHVYWYRQLPEEGLKFMVYLQKENIIDESGMPKERFSAEFPKEGPSILRIQQVVRGDSAAYFCASSLDDLIRNEQFFGPGTRLTVL.